This T cell receptor beta chain was retrieved from a study of blood T cell repertoires in COVID-19. For the study at large: Nucleic acid was either cDNA or gDNA, and it came from T cells, B-cell-depleted T cells, or PBMCs.

TCRdb's copy holds only in-frame clones and misses some; the assay was immunoSEQ multiplex PCR. The sample yields about 210,000 clones, roughly 85% seen once. The CDR3 has 15 amino acids. V was cut by 1 base and J by 2 bases, with 10 bases left in between. Germline values: CDR1 SGDLS, CDR2 YYNGEE. The chain recombines TRBV9 with TRBJ1-3; weak D call: TRBD1 (5 bases). The clonotype comes from a woman in her seventies with COVID-19, enrolled during active disease. Sequenced: peripheral blood. CDR3 residues: CASSVQGATGNTIYF. In DNA form, the CDR3 reads TGTGCCAGCAGCGTACAAGGGGCAACTGGAAACACCATATATTTT.